The clone carrying this TCR beta chain was counted many times. Sequencing targeted expressed TCRB transcripts, as all isolated RNA had been reverse transcribed. Clones were sequenced by immunoSEQ multiplex PCR, and TCRdb holds only the in-frame ones, with some missing. The data contain around 300,000 clones, 8% of them seen just once; the ten biggest clones take up roughly 1%. The CDR3 totals 13 residues. Germline CDR1 MNHNY, CDR2 SVGAGI (reference sequence). V dropped 6 bases and J dropped 3 bases, with 9 bases sitting between them. The entry originates in a study of beta chain features in type 1 diabetes.

The chain carries TRBV6-6 and TRBJ1-5; D call uncertain. Sequences were obtained from central memory CD4+ T cells from blood. This clonotype was obtained from a woman aged 18-29 years in good health. This chain's CDR3 is CASSPRFNQPQHF. The CDR3 nucleotides are TGTGCCAGCAGCCCTCGCTTCAATCAGCCCCAGCATTTT.